This TCR beta chain was captured by sequencing in a study of naive and memory T cell subsets. This clonotype was seen a handful of times. Two oligonucleotides, mixed equimolar, formed the beta constant-region primer covering TRBC1 and TRBC2. Ligated cDNA was amplified by four rounds of PCR with nested alpha and beta constant-region primers and SP2. TCRdb called the UMI-ligation and nested PCR reads again in MiXCR, with one record for every CDR3 protein. The sample lists 15,000 to 20,000 distinct CDR3 sequences, roughly 8.7% occurring once. After the first PCR, alpha and beta chain libraries were processed separately. This CDR3 contains 19 residues. CDR1 is SGHTA, CDR2 FQGNSA, per germline. The ends lost 2 bases at V and 0 bases at J; junction bases unmatched: 11.

The clonotype was recovered from a human donor in good health. The chain recombines TRBV7-2 with TRBJ2-7, with TRBD2 identical over 12 bases. The specimen sequenced was central memory CD8+ T cells from blood. The CDR3 sequence is CASSLTSGTSGRSSYEQYF. In nucleotides, the CDR3 is TGTGCCAGCAGCTTAACCTCCGGGACTAGCGGGCGTAGCTCCTACGAGCAGTACTTC.